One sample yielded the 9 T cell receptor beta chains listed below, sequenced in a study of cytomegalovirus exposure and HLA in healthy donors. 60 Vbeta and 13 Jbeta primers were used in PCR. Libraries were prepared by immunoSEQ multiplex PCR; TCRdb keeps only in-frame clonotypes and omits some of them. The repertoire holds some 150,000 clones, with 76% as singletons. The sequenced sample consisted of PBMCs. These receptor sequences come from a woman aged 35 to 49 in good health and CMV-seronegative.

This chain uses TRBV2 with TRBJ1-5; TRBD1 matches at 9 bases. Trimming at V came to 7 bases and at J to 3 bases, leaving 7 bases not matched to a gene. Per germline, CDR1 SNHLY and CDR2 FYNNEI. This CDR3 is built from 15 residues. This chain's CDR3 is CASKKDRGDNQPQHF. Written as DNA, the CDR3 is TGTGCCAGCAAGAAGGACAGGGGCGACAATCAGCCCCAGCATTTT.

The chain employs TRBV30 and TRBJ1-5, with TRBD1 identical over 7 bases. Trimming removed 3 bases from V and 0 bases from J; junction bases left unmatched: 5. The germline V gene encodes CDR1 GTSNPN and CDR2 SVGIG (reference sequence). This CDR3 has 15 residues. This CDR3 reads CAWREGGLSNQPQHF. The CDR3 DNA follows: TGTGCCTGGAGAGAAGGGGGCCTTAGCAATCAGCCCCAGCATTTT.

CDR3 nucleotides: TGTGCCAGCAGCGGCTACAGGGGCGCTGGGGCCAACGTCCTGACTTTC. Protein product: CASSGYRGAGANVLTF. The J gene is TRBJ2-6, the V gene TRBV9; TRBD1 aligns across 7 bases. V was pared by 3 bases and J by 2 bases, with 5 bases of the junction left unmatched. CDR1 and CDR2 from the germline V gene are SGDLS and YYNGEE. This CDR3 has 16 amino acids.

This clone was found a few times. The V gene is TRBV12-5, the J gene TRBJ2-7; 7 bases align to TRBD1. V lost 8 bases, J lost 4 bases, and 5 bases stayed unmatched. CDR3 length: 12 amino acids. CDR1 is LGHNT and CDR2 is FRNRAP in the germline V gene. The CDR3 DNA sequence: TGTGCTAGTACAGGGGTTAGTTACGAGCAGTACTTC. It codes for CASTGVSYEQYF.

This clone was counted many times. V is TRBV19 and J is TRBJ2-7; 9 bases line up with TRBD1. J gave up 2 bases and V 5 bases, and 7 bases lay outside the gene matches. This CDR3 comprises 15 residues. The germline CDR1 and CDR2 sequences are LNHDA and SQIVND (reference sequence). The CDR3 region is CASSRKTGGAYEQYF. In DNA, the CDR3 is TGTGCCAGTAGTCGCAAAACAGGGGGCGCCTACGAGCAGTACTTC.

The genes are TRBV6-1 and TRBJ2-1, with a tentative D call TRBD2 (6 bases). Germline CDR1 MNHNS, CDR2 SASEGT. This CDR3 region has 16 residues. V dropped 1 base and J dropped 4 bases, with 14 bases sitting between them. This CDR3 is CASSEESGVGYNEQFF. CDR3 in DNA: TGTGCCAGCAGTGAAGAGTCGGGAGTAGGGTACAATGAGCAGTTCTTC.

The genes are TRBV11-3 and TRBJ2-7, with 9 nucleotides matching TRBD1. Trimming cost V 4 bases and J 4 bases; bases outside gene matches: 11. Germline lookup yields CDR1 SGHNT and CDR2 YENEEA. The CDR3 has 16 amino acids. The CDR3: CASSWGPGQGGYEQYF. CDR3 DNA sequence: TGTGCCAGCAGCTGGGGGCCGGGACAGGGAGGTTACGAGCAGTACTTC.

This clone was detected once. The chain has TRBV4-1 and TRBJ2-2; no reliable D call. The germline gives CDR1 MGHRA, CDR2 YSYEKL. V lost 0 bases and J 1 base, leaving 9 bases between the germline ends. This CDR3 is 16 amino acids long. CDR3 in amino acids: CASSQENYLNTGELFF. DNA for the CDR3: TGCGCCAGCAGCCAAGAGAACTATTTGAACACCGGGGAGCTGTTTTTT.

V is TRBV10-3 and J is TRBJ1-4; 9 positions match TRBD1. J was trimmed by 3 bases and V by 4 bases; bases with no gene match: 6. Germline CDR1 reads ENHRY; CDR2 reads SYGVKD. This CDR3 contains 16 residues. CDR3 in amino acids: CAISAKQGASNEKLFF. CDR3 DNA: TGTGCCATCAGTGCTAAACAGGGGGCCTCTAATGAAAAACTGTTTTTT.